This passage covers 23 T cell receptor beta chains from one sample sequenced in a study of blood T cell repertoires in COVID-19. Assay: immunoSEQ multiplex PCR; the TCRdb copy retains only in-frame clones and omits some. Among some 240,000 clones, roughly 80% were seen once, and the ten largest hold 9.5% to 15%. Sequencing was done on a sample of peripheral blood. All receptors derive from an older woman with active or convalescent COVID-19.

This chain uses TRBV18 with TRBJ2-1, with a weak D call TRBD1 (5 bases). The CDR3 has 14 residues. CDR1 is KGHSH and CDR2 is LQKENI in the germline V gene. V was cut by 1 base and J by 3 bases, with 7 bases left in between. Here the CDR3 reads CASSPQGYYNEQFF. The CDR3 nucleotides read TGTGCCAGCTCACCACAGGGGTACTACAATGAGCAGTTCTTC.

This chain joins TRBV29-1 and TRBJ1-1, with TRBD1 matching 12 bases. The CDR3 consists of 14 residues. The germline CDR1 and CDR2 sequences are SQVTM and ANQGSEA. V gave up 4 bases and J gave up 4 bases; unmatched junction bases: 4. The CDR3 is CSVGGTGGITEAFF. The CDR3 DNA reads TGCAGCGTTGGGGGGACAGGGGGCATCACTGAAGCTTTCTTT.

The chain employs TRBV5-1 and TRBJ1-1, with 11 bases fitting TRBD1. This CDR3 has 16 amino acids. J gave up 3 bases and V 0 bases, and 4 bases lay outside the gene matches. The germline V gene has CDR1 SGHRS and CDR2 YFSETQ. CDR3 bases: TGCGCCAGCAGCTTGGGGACAGGGGGCCCGTACACTGAAGCTTTCTTT. Protein sequence: CASSLGTGGPYTEAFF. Drawing the rest from reference TRBV5-1 and TRBJ1-1, the complete variable domain is KAGVTQTPRYLIKTRGQQVTLSCSPISGHRSVSWYQQTPGQGLQFLFEYFSETQRNKGNFPGRFSGRQFSNSRSEMNVSTLELGDSALYLCASSLGTGGPYTEAFFGQGTRLTVV.

V is TRBV6-5 and J is TRBJ2-3; 13 bases map to TRBD2. V trimming: 4 bases; J trimming: 4 bases; junction bases outside the gene matches: 2. Germline V gives CDR1 MNHEY, CDR2 SVGAGI. This CDR3 spans 15 amino acids. The CDR3 loop is CASSLLAGGADTQYF. The CDR3 nucleotides read TGTGCCAGCAGTTTACTAGCGGGGGGGGCAGATACGCAGTATTTT.

The chain carries TRBV4-1 and TRBJ2-6; 10 nucleotides match TRBD1. There are 20 residues in the CDR3. Germline loops: CDR1 MGHRA, CDR2 YSYEKL. V dropped 4 bases and J dropped 2; count of bases not matched to a gene: 14. The CDR3 spells CASSPSTLGTGEPGANVLTF. In DNA form, the CDR3 reads TGCGCCAGCAGCCCATCGACTCTCGGGACAGGGGAGCCTGGGGCCAACGTCCTGACTTTC.

This rearrangement joins TRBV4-3 to TRBJ2-1, with TRBD2 as a possible D gene (5 bases). CDR1 and CDR2 from the germline V gene are LGHNA and YSLEER. The length of the CDR3 is 15 residues. V was shortened by 0 bases and J by 1 base, with 7 bases between the two germline ends. The CDR3 DNA reads as TGCGCCAGCAGCCAAGATGGAGGATCCTACAATGAGCAGTTCTTC. Residues: CASSQDGGSYNEQFF.

CDR3 in amino acids: CASSKGVGNQPQHF. The CDR3 nucleotides read TGTGCCAGCAGTAAGGGGGTGGGAAATCAGCCCCAGCATTTT. This chain joins TRBV6-5 and TRBJ1-5, with D tentatively TRBD1 (6 bases). V gave up 5 bases and J gave up 4 bases, with 12 bases separating them. The CDR3 length is 14 residues. Per germline, CDR1 MNHEY and CDR2 SVGAGI.

Notes on this clone: Other nucleotide sequences in the sample specify the same CDR3. V is TRBV27 and J is TRBJ2-7; 9 nucleotides agree with TRBD1. The CDR3 contains 14 residues. Germline V gene lookup returns CDR1 MNHEY and CDR2 SMNVEV (reference sequence). V lost 1 base to trimming and J lost 4 bases; unmatched junction nucleotides: 2. CDR3 loop: CASSLLGQGYEQYF. The CDR3 DNA reads as TGTGCCAGCAGTTTATTGGGACAGGGATACGAGCAGTACTTC.

Only one count was recorded for this clone. This sequence joins TRBV11-1 and TRBJ1-2; 9 nucleotides match TRBD1. V lost 5 bases, J lost 6 bases, and 1 base stayed unmatched. This CDR3 has 12 residues. The germline V gene encodes CDR1 SGHAT and CDR2 FQDESV (reference sequence). The CDR3 bases are TGTGCCAGCAGCCGGACAGGGGATGGCTACACCTTC. Amino acids: CASSRTGDGYTF.

The V call is TRBV14, the J call TRBJ2-5, with D maybe TRBD1 (5 bases). Trimming stripped 1 base from V and 5 bases from J, with 8 bases between. The CDR3 loop spans 13 amino acids. Germline CDR1 and CDR2: SGHDN and FVKESK. CDR3 nucleotides: TGTGCCAGCAGCCAAGGGACATTCGAGACCCAGTACTTC. Translated: CASSQGTFETQYF.

The gene calls are TRBV30 and TRBJ2-2; tentatively, D is TRBD2 (7 bases). The CDR3 is made up of 14 amino acids. V lost 5 bases to trimming and J lost 6 bases, with 16 bases between them. Germline CDR1 is GTSNPN and CDR2 is SVGIG (reference sequence). The CDR3 here is CAWDRGAGAGELFF. The CDR3 DNA is TGTGCCTGGGACCGGGGGGCAGGAGCCGGGGAGCTGTTTTTT.

V usage is TRBV19 and J usage is TRBJ2-1, with a weak D call TRBD2 (5 bases). Trimming took off 2 bases at V and 8 bases at J, with 16 bases between the two ends. Germline CDR1 and CDR2: LNHDA and SQIVND (reference sequence). This CDR3 spans 15 amino acids. For the CDR3, the DNA is TGTGCCAGTAGTATATCCTTCCGGCAGGACTATGAGCAGTTCTTC. Translated, it gives CASSISFRQDYEQFF.

This clone has only a few counts. This chain uses TRBV15 with TRBJ2-1; 8 bases fit TRBD2. From germline, CDR1 is LNHNV and CDR2 YYDKDF (reference sequence). Trimming at V came to 1 base and at J to 5 bases, leaving 4 bases not matched to a gene. CDR3 length: 15 amino acids. For the CDR3, the DNA is TGTGCCACCAGCAGAGGACTAGCGCCTAACAATGAGCAGTTCTTC. As protein: CATSRGLAPNNEQFF. Supplemented by reference TRBV15 and TRBJ2-1, the full variable domain reads DAMVIQNPRYQVTQFGKPVTLSCSQTLNHNVMYWYQQKSSQAPKLLFHYYDKDFNNEADTPDNFQSRRPNTSFCFLDIRSPGLGDTAMYLCATSRGLAPNNEQFFGPGTRLTVL.

This clone appeared once. V is TRBV9 and J is TRBJ2-2, with unresolved D. The CDR3 has 14 amino acids. Per germline, CDR1 SGDLS and CDR2 YYNGEE. The V end lost 0 bases, the J end lost 6 bases, and 9 bases lay between the germline ends. CDR3 sequence reads: CASSVVGSSGELFF. Written as DNA, the CDR3 is TGTGCCAGCAGCGTAGTGGGCAGTTCCGGGGAGCTGTTTTTT.

The chain joins TRBV6-5 to TRBJ1-5; TRBD1 might be the D (5 bases). The CDR3 length is 14 residues. Germline V gene sequence: CDR1 MNHEY, CDR2 SVGAGI. Trimming removed 6 bases at V and 7 bases at J, with 16 bases between. CDR3 region: CASSLGQGGQPQHF. The CDR3 DNA reads TGTGCCAGCAGCCTCGGGCAGGGTGGCCAGCCCCAGCATTTT.

The CDR3 region has the DNA TGCAGCGCCCTTAGGACAGGCACCGGGGAGCTGTTTTTT. Translated, it gives CSALRTGTGELFF. The chain uses TRBV29-1 and TRBJ2-2; 7 bases are a match to TRBD1. Per the germline V gene, CDR1 is SQVTM and CDR2 is ANQGSEA. The J segment lost 4 bases and the V segment lost 7 bases, leaving 6 bases of the junction unmatched. The CDR3 runs to 13 residues.

V and J are TRBV30 and TRBJ2-7; 7 bases are a match to TRBD2. Trimming cost V 2 bases and J 2 bases; bases outside gene matches: 6. Germline lookup yields CDR1 GTSNPN and CDR2 SVGIG (reference sequence). The CDR3 contains 14 residues. CDR3 residues: CAWSNPGGTYEQYF. DNA of the CDR3: TGTGCCTGGAGTAATCCGGGGGGAACCTACGAGCAGTACTTC.

The rearrangement uses TRBV4-1 and TRBJ2-1; TRBD2 agrees at 12 bases. The V segment lost 3 bases and the J segment 9 bases; nucleotides outside the gene matches: 12. The CDR3 is 17 amino acids. Germline CDR1 and CDR2: MGHRA and YSYEKL. CDR3 protein: CASSQEGASGGALEQFF. CDR3 bases: TGCGCCAGCAGCCAGGAAGGGGCTAGCGGGGGGGCCCTTGAGCAGTTCTTC.

The chain has TRBV5-4 and TRBJ1-1; a possible D gene is TRBD1 (5 bases). V was trimmed by 4 bases and J by 6 bases, leaving 16 bases between them. CDR3 size: 14 residues. Germline assignment: CDR1 SGHNT and CDR2 YYREEE (reference sequence). CDR3 in amino acids: CASSLRGGEAEAFF. CDR3 coding DNA: TGTGCCAGCAGCCTCCGGGGCGGGGAAGCTGAAGCTTTCTTT.

This chain joins TRBV11-3 and TRBJ2-3; the D gene is possibly TRBD1 (6 bases). Trimming pared 3 bases from V and 4 bases from J, leaving 8 bases between. Germline CDR1 SGHNT, CDR2 YENEEA. This CDR3 has 13 amino acids. DNA of the CDR3: TGTGCCAGCAGCTTCGCAGGGGCAGATACGCAGTATTTT. Amino acid sequence: CASSFAGADTQYF.

V gene TRBV19 combines with J gene TRBJ2-6; 7 bases line up with TRBD1. After removal of 5 bases from V and 0 bases from J, the junction contained 10 bases not matched to a gene. The CDR3 length is 18 residues. Germline V CDR1 and CDR2: LNHDA, SQIVND (reference sequence). DNA for the CDR3: TGTGCCAGTAGTCCACGCAGGGGGTTGAGCTCTGGGGCCAACGTCCTGACTTTC. Protein: CASSPRRGLSSGANVLTF. Full variable domain (rest looked up from reference TRBV19 and TRBJ2-6): DGGITQSPKYLFRKEGQNVTLSCEQNLNHDAMYWYRQDPGQGLRLIYYSQIVNDFQKGDIAEGYSVSREKKESFPLTVTSAQKNPTAFYLCASSPRRGLSSGANVLTFGAGSRLTVL.

The genes are TRBV5-1 and TRBJ1-1, with D uncertain. Germline loops: CDR1 SGHRS, CDR2 YFSETQ. The CDR3 has 14 residues. V was clipped by 2 bases and J by 0 bases, with 8 bases between them. For the CDR3, the DNA is TGCGCCAGCAGCTTCTCCACAGTGAACACTGAAGCTTTCTTT. This gives the protein CASSFSTVNTEAFF.

The chain links TRBV30 to TRBJ1-1, with D perhaps TRBD1 (5 bases). The CDR3 has 18 residues. Trimming pared 2 bases from V and 0 bases from J, leaving 22 bases between. From germline, CDR1 is GTSNPN and CDR2 SVGIG (reference sequence). The CDR3 DNA follows: TGTGCCTGGAGTCCAGTGGGGACTTTAAGGGCCCTGAACACTGAAGCTTTCTTT. Protein: CAWSPVGTLRALNTEAFF.